This entry features one T cell receptor beta chain sequence. This clonotype has a handful of counts. Its antigen remains unidentified. Per-base quality was not reported, and no clone a single base away is much larger than it. The data are from a study of human T cells and chemical hapten exposure (dated by TCRdb to 2020 to 2023). A note on the overall study: For sensitization, 2% DPC in acetone was applied to a 2 cm by 2 cm area of upper inner arm skin. In alopecia patients, the study followed how the peripheral blood TCR repertoire changed in vivo over primary and secondary sensitization to diphenylcyclopropenone (DPC), a hapten. Around 29 alopecia patients provided blood for TCR sequencing at one to four time points (pre-sensitization, 2, 6 and 24 weeks). Patch testing was performed on the upper back with Finn chambers containing 0.01% DPC, and the patch tests were scored after 6 days according to International Contact Dermatitis Research Group standards. Patients additionally received weekly therapeutic DPC doses to the scalp throughout the roughly 25-week study period. Libraries were pooled for sequencing, and variation in per-sample TCR yields was attributed mainly to small differences in library volumes within the pool. The patient cohort, mostly female, included alopecia areata with under or over 50% scalp involvement, alopecia totalis and alopecia universalis. Blood samples were taken from patients before sensitization (week 0) and at 2, 6 and about 24 weeks after DPC sensitization.

Broader findings and caveats from the paper: DPC sensitization did not change the number of TCRs with a frequency above 1 in 1000, and there was no evidence of changes in global repertoire structure. Expanded TCRs formed significantly more large CDR3 similarity clusters than pre-sensitization or healthy control sets, consistent with antigen-driven responses. Patch test score was positively correlated with the number of PT1 expanded TCRs, with significance at thresholds 8, 16 and 32 but not at 4. After repeated subsampling, the strength of the expansion versus patch-test correlation and the threshold at which it became significant changed. Alopecia, a presumed autoimmune disease, was present in all patients, so the immune response of the patients might differ from that of healthy individuals.

At the junction V is shortened by 2 bases and J by 5 bases, with 18 bases in between. The CDR3 goes from the cysteine to the phenylalanine over 17 residues. Only CDR3 DNA remains: 51 bases, in frame from the first base. In the germline V gene, CDR1 corresponds to MDHEN and CDR2 to SYDVKM. The sample's time point label, decoded: patch test 2, 6 weeks after DPC sensitization. The sample's treatment or condition label, decoded: therapeutic diphenylcyclopropenone sensitization with weekly scalp DPC. Blood at each patch-test visit was drawn before the patch test was applied. Eligible patients were aged 18 to 70, diagnosed with alopecia, deemed suitable for DPC therapy, and excluded if pregnant. Total RNA was extracted from unfractionated whole blood that had been collected in Tempus Blood RNA tubes. Library method: RACE. The sequencer listed for this sample is NextSeq 500. During library preparation, unique molecular identifiers were attached to individual cDNA molecules so that TCRs could be counted in a quantitative, reproducible way. Each blood RNA sample was used to sequence both TCR alpha and TCR beta chains. From the authors' description of their analysis: The median number of TCRs per sample was 90,000 to 100,000, ranging from 23,224 to 690,600. The Decombinator software suite was used to annotate the V, J and CDR3 of the TCR reads. To make PS versus PT1 abundance plots, every sample was subsampled to the same number of TCRs (28,000). Expanded TCRs were defined as absent before sensitization and observed at least eight times at the 2-week time point. In TCRdb, the public reads were trimmed at Q25 with fastp and aligned with MiXCR, with productive beta chains retained. CDR3 protein sequences are deduplicated, and each keeps its most common genes and DNA. What appears here as the V and J calls and clone size reflects TCRdb's work, not the paper's. The table for this sample lists approximately 89,000 distinct CDR3 sequences; more than 8.5% of them were counted only once. Jointly, the top ten make up approximately 2.5% of the sample.

The receptor was isolated from a woman aged 25-40 years with alopecia areata. Some clones in this sample may be carry-over from other donors' samples. The V and J genes are TRBV28 and TRBJ2-2; the D region may be TRBD1 or TRBD2, each matching 5 bases equally. This material consisted of whole blood, taken in connection with sensitization to the hapten diphenylcyclopropenone (DPC). The CDR3: CASSLVYGTRKTGELFF. In nucleotide form, the sequence is TGTGCCAGCAGTTTAGTTTATGGGACGAGGAAAACCGGGGAGCTGTTTTTT. Extended through the reference TRBV28 and TRBJ2-2 proteins, this CDR3 yields the full variable domain: DVKVTQSSRYLVKRTGEKVFLECVQDMDHENMFWYRQDPGLGLRLIYFSYDVKMKEKGDIPEGYSVSREKKERFSLILESASTNQTSMYLCASSLVYGTRKTGELFFGEGSRLTVL.